This T cell receptor beta chain was documented in a study of blood T cell repertoires in COVID-19. Overall study context: From T cells, B-cell-depleted T cells, or PBMCs came the material, which was cDNA or gDNA.

Under the authors' procedure: How many nucleated cells were present was estimated from reference gene primer amplification. TCRdb's copy holds only in-frame clones and misses some; the assay was immunoSEQ multiplex PCR. V and J calls and clone size are those listed in that table; D and trimming were worked out from the DNA. The repertoire holds fewer than 350,000 clones, with 70% to 90% as singletons. Patients in Seattle were enrolled during active infection, then followed longitudinally. The specimen was peripheral blood. This sequence originates from a woman aged 25 to 39 with COVID-19, enrolled during active disease.

This CDR3 is CASSPRGQRFSPLHF. Written as DNA, the CDR3 is TGTGCCAGCAGCCCCCGAGGACAGAGATTTTCACCCCTCCACTTT. This chain links TRBV7-9 with TRBJ1-6; tentatively, D is TRBD1 (6 bases). V lost 5 bases and J 9 bases, leaving 17 bases between the germline ends. Germline values: CDR1 SEHNR, CDR2 FQNEAQ (reference sequence). This CDR3 has 15 residues.